The clone carrying this TCR beta chain was detected only a few times. Its target is not known. This sample is drawn from a study of naive and memory T cell subsets. Study outcomes and limitations: Diversity fell and Gini index rose from naive through CM, EM, EMRA.

The V gene lost 1 base and the J gene lost 2 bases, with 14 bases spanning the gap. Germline CDR1 reads DFQATT; CDR2 reads SNEGSKA (reference sequence). The CDR3 is made up of 15 amino acids. Two oligonucleotides, mixed equimolar, formed the beta constant-region primer covering TRBC1 and TRBC2. The ligated cDNA underwent four PCR rounds using SP2 and nested alpha and beta constant-region primers. TCRdb recomputed calls from the UMI-ligation and nested PCR reads with MiXCR, one row per CDR3 protein. Among around 27,000 distinct CDR3 sequences listed, about 10% were seen once. Sample: effector memory CD4+ T cells from blood. This sample's subset: effector memory, CD45RA- CD27-. The chain carries TRBV20-1 and TRBJ1-1; D possibly corresponds to TRBD1 (6 bases). The sequence was collected from a human donor in good health. As DNA, the CDR3 is TGCAGTGCTAGAGGTACAGGGACGAGAAACACTGAAGCTTTCTTT. Translated: CSARGTGTRNTEAFF.